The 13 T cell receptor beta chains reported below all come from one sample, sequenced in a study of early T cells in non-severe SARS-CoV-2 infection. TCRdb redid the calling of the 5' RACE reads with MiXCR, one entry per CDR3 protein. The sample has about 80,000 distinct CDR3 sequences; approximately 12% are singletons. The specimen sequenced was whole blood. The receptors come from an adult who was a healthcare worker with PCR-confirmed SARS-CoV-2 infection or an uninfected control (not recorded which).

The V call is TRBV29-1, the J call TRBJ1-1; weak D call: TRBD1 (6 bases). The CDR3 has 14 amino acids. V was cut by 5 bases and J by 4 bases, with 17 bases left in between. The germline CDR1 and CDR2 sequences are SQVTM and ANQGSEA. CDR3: CSVWTGALGTEAFF. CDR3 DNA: TGCAGCGTTTGGACGGGGGCCCTGGGCACTGAAGCTTTCTTT.

DNA for the CDR3: TGCAGCGATCGGTCAGGGGAGGGGAACACTGAAGCTTTCTTT. Residues: CSDRSGEGNTEAFF. The chain uses TRBV29-1 and TRBJ1-1, with D possibly matching TRBD1 (6 bases). The CDR3 consists of 14 residues. Germline CDR1 and CDR2: SQVTM and ANQGSEA. Deletions cut 7 bases from V and 1 base from J, with 16 bases between.

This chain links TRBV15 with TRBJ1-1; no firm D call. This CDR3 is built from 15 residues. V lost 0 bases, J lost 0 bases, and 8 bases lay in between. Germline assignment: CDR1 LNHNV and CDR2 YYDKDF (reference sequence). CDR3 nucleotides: TGTGCCACCAGCAGAGAGCTTACACTGAACACTGAAGCTTTCTTT. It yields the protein CATSRELTLNTEAFF.

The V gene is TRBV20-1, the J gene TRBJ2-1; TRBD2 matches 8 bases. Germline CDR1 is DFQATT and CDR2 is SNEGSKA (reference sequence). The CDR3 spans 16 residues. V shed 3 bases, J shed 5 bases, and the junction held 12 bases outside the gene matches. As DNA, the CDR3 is TGCAGTGCTAGTGCCCTCAGCGGGAGAGTTAACAATGAGCAGTTCTTC. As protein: CSASALSGRVNNEQFF.

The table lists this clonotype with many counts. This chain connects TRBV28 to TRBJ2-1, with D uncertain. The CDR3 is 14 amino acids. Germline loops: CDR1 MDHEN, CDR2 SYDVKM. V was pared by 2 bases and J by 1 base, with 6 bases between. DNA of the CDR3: TGTGCCAGCAGTTTAGGGGTGTCCTACAATGAGCAGTTCTTC. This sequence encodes CASSLGVSYNEQFF.

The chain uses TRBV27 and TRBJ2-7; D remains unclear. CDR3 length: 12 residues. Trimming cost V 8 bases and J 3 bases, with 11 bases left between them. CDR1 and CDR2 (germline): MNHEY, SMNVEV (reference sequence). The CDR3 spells CASSWPYYEQYF. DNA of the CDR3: TGTGCCAGCTCCTGGCCCTACTACGAGCAGTACTTC.

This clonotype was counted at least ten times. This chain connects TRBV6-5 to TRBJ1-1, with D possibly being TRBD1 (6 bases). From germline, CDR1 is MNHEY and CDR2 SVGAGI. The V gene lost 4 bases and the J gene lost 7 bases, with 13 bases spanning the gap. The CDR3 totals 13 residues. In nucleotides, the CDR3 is TGTGCCAGCAGTTCCCAAGGACAGCGTGAAGCTTTCTTT. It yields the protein CASSSQGQREAFF.

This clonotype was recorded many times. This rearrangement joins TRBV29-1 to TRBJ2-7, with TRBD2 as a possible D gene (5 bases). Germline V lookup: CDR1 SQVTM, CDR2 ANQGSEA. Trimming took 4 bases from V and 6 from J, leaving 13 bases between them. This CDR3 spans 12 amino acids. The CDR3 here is CSVAREVSEQYF. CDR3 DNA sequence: TGCAGCGTTGCGAGGGAAGTGAGCGAGCAGTACTTC.

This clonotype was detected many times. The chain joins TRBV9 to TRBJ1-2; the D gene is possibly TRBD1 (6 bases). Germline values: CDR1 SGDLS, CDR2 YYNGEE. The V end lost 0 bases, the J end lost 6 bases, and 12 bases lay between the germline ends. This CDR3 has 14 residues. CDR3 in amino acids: CASSVGISGDGYTF. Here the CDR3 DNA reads TGTGCCAGCAGCGTAGGGATCTCAGGGGATGGCTACACCTTC.

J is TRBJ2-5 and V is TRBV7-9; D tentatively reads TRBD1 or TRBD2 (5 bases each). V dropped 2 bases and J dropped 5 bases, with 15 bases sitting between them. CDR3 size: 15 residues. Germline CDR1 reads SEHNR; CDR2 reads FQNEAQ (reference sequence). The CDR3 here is CASSLTGTQGETQYF. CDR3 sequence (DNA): TGTGCCAGCAGCTTAACCGGGACCCAAGGGGAGACCCAGTACTTC.

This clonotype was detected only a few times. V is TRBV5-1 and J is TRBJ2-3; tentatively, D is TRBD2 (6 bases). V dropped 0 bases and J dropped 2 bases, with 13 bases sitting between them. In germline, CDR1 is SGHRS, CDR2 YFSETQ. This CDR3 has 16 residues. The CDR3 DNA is TGCGCCAGCAGCTTGGGGGTAGCGGAATTCACAGATACGCAGTATTTT. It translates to CASSLGVAEFTDTQYF.

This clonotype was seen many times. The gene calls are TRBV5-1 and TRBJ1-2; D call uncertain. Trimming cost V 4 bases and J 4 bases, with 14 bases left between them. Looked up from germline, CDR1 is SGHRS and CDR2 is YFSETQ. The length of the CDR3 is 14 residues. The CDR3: CASSPNPEIYGYTF. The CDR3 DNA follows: TGCGCCAGCAGCCCCAATCCCGAAATCTATGGCTACACCTTC. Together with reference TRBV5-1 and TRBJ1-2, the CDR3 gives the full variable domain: KAGVTQTPRYLIKTRGQQVTLSCSPISGHRSVSWYQQTPGQGLQFLFEYFSETQRNKGNFPGRFSGRQFSNSRSEMNVSTLELGDSALYLCASSPNPEIYGYTFGSGTRLTVV.

Here the CDR3 reads CSADHRGNEQFF. The DNA for the CDR3 is TGCAGTGCCGACCACAGGGGGAATGAGCAGTTCTTC. J is TRBJ2-1 and V is TRBV20-1; 8 nucleotides align to TRBD1. The CDR3 contains 12 residues. The germline V gene encodes CDR1 DFQATT and CDR2 SNEGSKA (reference sequence). V shed 6 bases, J shed 7 bases, and the junction held 5 bases outside the gene matches.